This T cell receptor (beta chain) was observed in a study of CD8+ T cells in alopecia areata. Study-wide context: Roughly 7-10-week-old female C3H/HeJ mice were grafted with skin from spontaneously alopecic roughly 6-12-month-old C3H/HeJ graft donors.

Markers used for sorting pooled cutaneous lymph node cells were CD4, CD8alpha, NKG2D, NKG2ACE and others. Germline-derived CDR1 and CDR2 are NNHDY and SYVADS. The CDR3 runs to 14 residues. Trimming removed 0 bases from V and 4 bases from J, with 8 bases in between. Extraction and reverse transcription of RNA yielded cDNA as the sequencing template. Profiled with immunoSEQ multiplex PCR; TCRdb holds only in-frame clones, not every one. The repertoire consists of 15,000 to 20,000 clones, none detected only once. The study's findings and limits: Mouse data revealed clearer TCR sharing than patient data did, a gap possibly tied to HLA. Scalp specimens additionally yield sequences from normal skin's resident alphabeta T cells.

This clone was picked up many times. Its antigen is currently unknown. Gene names are mouse gene names. The missing CDR3 end, 4 residues past where the read stops, is filled in from the germline J gene. The rearrangement uses TRBV13-3 and TRBJ2-1, with D possibly matching TRBD1 (5 bases). The source of this sequence is a C3H/HeJ mouse with alopecia areata. The mice in this strain carry MHC haplotype H2-k. Specimen: CD8+ T cells sorted from a lymph node. The CDR3 loop is CASSDGTNYAEQFF. CDR3 DNA (partial): TGTGCCAGCAGTGATGGGACAAATTATGCT.